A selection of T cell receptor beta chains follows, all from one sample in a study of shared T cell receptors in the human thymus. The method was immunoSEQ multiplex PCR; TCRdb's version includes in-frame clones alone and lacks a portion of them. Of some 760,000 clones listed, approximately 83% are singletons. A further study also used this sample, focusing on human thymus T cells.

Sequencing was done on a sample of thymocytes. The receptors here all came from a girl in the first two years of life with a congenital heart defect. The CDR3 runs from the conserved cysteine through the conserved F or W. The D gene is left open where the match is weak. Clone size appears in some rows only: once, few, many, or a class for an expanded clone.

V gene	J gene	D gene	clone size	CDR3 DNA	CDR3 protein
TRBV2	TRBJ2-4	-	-	TGTGCCAGCAGTGATTGGGCGGGGCACAAAAACATTCAGTACTTC	CASSDWAGHKNIQYF
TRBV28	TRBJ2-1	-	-	TGTGCCAGCAGTTCCCCCCCCGGTAGTCCTAAATCATCCTACAATGAGCAGTTCTTC	CASSSPPGSPKSSYNEQFF
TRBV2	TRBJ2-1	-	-	TGTGCCAGCACCCCAGCGGTATCAAACTCCTACAATGAGCAGTTCTTC	CASTPAVSNSYNEQFF
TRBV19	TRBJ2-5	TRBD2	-	TGTGCCAGTAGTATAGGCCGTACTAGCGTGGAGACCCAGTACTTC	CASSIGRTSVETQYF
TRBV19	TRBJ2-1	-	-	TGTGCCAGTAGTCTAATCAGGGGGGATAGCTCCTACAATGAGCAGTTCTTC	CASSLIRGDSSYNEQFF
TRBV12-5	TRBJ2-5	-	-	TGTGCTAGTGGCCCAGGCAAGGTTCGGTGGGAGACCCAGTACTTC	CASGPGKVRWETQYF
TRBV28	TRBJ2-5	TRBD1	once	TGTGCCAGCAGTGGATGGGACAGGGGGATTGAGGAGACCCAGTACTTC	CASSGWDRGIEETQYF
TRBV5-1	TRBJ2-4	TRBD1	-	TGCGCCAGCAGCATGACAGGGGGAGACTTAGCCAAAAACATTCAGTACTTC	CASSMTGGDLAKNIQYF
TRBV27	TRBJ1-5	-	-	TGTGCCAGCAGCTTACTCGCAGGGGTCAATCAGCCCCAGCATTTT	CASSLLAGVNQPQHF
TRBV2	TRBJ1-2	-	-	TGTGCCAGCAGTTTTCGCCCGGGGGGACGATATGGCTACACCTTC	CASSFRPGGRYGYTF
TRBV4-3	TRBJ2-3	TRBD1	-	TGCGCCAGCAGCCACCACTTAGGGGGCCCACGAGCGTTTGACACAGATACGCAGTATTTT	CASSHHLGGPRAFDTDTQYF
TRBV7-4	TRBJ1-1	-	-	TGTGCCAGCAGCTTACTAATGGCACGCAGGGGCCTCGGCCCCGGGTTGAACACTGAAGCTTTCTTT	CASSLLMARRGLGPGLNTEAFF
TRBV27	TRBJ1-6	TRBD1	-	TGTGCCAGCAGCCTGAACCCACAGGGGGCACCTAACTCACCCCTCCACTTT	CASSLNPQGAPNSPLHF
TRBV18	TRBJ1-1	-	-	TGTGCCAGCTCACCCACCCCGGGAAACACTGAAGCTTTCTTT	CASSPTPGNTEAFF
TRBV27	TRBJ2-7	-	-	TGTGCCAGCAGTTATCGGGGGAGCTACGAGCAGTACTTC	CASSYRGSYEQYF
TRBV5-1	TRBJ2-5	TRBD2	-	TGCGCCAGCAGCTCCGGAGCTACTAGCGGGGGGGCCGGCGAGACCCAGTACTTC	CASSSGATSGGAGETQYF
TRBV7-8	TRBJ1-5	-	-	TGTGCCAGCAGCTTAACCAGGGGAATCCCTGAGAGGAATCAGCCCCAGCATTTT	CASSLTRGIPERNQPQHF
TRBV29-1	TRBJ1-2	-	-	TGCAGCGTTGAAGACAGGGCCGGGGGCTACACCTTC	CSVEDRAGGYTF
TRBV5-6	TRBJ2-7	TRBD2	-	TGTGCCAGCAGCTTGGGGCTAGCGGGGTGTTCCTACGAGCAGTACTTC	CASSLGLAGCSYEQYF
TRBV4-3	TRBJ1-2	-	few	TGCGCCAGCAGCCAAGCGGCGGCCCCACATGGCTACACCTTC	CASSQAAAPHGYTF
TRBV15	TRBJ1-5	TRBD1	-	TGTGCCACCAGCAGAGATGGGACAGTACAGCATTTT	CATSRDGTVQHF
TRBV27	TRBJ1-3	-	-	TGTGCCAGCAGTGGGTTGGAACAGAACACCATATATTTT	CASSGLEQNTIYF
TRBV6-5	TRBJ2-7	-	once	TGTGCCAGCAGTTTCTCCGGTCTTTACGAGCAGTACTTC	CASSFSGLYEQYF
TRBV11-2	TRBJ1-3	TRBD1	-	TGTGCCAGCAGCTATGATAGGGGGCGCGCTGGAAACACCATATATTTT	CASSYDRGRAGNTIYF
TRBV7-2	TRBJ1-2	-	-	TGTGCCAGCAGCTCCCTTATCGTCAACTATGGCTACACCTTC	CASSSLIVNYGYTF
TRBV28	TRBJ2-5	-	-	TGTGCCAGCAGTTTAAGGGGACAAGAGACCCAGTACTTC	CASSLRGQETQYF
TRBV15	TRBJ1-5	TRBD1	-	TGTGCCACCAGCATAAAGGACAGGGAGGATCAGCCCCAGCATTTT	CATSIKDREDQPQHF
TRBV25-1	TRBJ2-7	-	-	TGTGCCAGCGGGGGCGGCGGAAAGGATGAGTTCTACGAGCAGTACTTC	CASGGGGKDEFYEQYF
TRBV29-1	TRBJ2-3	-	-	TGCAGCGTTGATTATCGACTAGATGCTAGCACAGATACGCAGTATTTT	CSVDYRLDASTDTQYF
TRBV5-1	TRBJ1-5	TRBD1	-	TGCGCCAGCAGCGCGGCCGGGACAGGTGATCAGCCCCAGCATTTT	CASSAAGTGDQPQHF
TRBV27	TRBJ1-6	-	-	TGTGCCAGCAGATCCAGTCGACAGATCTCCTATAATTCACCCCTCCACTTT	CASRSSRQISYNSPLHF
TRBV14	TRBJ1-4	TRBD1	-	TGTGCCAGCAGCCAAGATAGCCCCCTCCCCGGGACAGGGTACCCCCCAACTAATGAAAAACTGTTTTTT	CASSQDSPLPGTGYPPTNEKLFF
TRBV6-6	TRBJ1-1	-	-	TGTGCCAGCAGCCTCTACCTCGACAGGACGAACACTGAAGCTTTCTTT	CASSLYLDRTNTEAFF
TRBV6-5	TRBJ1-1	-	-	TGTGCCAGCACGGGGGGATGGGGGTGGAACACTGAAGCTTTCTTT	CASTGGWGWNTEAFF
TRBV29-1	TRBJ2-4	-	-	TGCAGCGTCCCCCTCCAAACAGGGTCCAAAAACATTCAGTACTTC	CSVPLQTGSKNIQYF
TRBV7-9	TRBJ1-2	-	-	TGTGCCAGCAGCACCCCCGCAGCGCTCTATGGCTACACCTTC	CASSTPAALYGYTF
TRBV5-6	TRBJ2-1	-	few	TGTGCCAGCAGCTCGGAGGACAGAAACCATGAGCAGTTCTTC	CASSSEDRNHEQFF
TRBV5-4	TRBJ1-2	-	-	TGTGCCAGCACCCTAAACAAAAGACTCGCCGGTCTCTATGGCTACACCTTC	CASTLNKRLAGLYGYTF
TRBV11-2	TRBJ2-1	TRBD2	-	TGTGCCAGCAGCTTAGCGGCGGGGGGGGAAAATGAGCAGTTCTTC	CASSLAAGGENEQFF
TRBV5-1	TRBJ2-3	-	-	TGCGCCAGCACAAAGGGAGCGCCCACAGATACGCAGTATTTT	CASTKGAPTDTQYF
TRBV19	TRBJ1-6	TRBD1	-	TGTGCCAGTAGTACAGGACAGGGGGATAATTCACCCCTCCACTTT	CASSTGQGDNSPLHF
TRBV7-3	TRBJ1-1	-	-	TGTGCCAGCAGCCCGCCAGGGGCTAAGGAAGCTTTCTTT	CASSPPGAKEAFF
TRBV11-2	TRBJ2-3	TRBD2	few	TGTGCCAGCAGCTTAGATTGGGGTAGTGCCGGGGGGGAGCGTTCAGATACGCAGTATTTT	CASSLDWGSAGGERSDTQYF
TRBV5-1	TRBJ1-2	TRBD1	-	TGCGCCAGCAGCTACCGGGACAGGGGTTGCGGCTACACCTTC	CASSYRDRGCGYTF
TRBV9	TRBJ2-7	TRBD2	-	TGTGCCAGCAGCGTAGCCCCGGGGGGCTACGAGCAGTACTTC	CASSVAPGGYEQYF
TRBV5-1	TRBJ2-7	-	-	TGCGCCAGCAGCTCGAGGGAGGCGTCCTCCTACGAGCAGTACTTC	CASSSREASSYEQYF
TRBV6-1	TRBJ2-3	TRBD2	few	TGTGCCAGTTCACCCAGCGGGGGGTCCGCAGATACGCAGTATTTT	CASSPSGGSADTQYF
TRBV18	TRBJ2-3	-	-	TGTGCCAGCTCGCCGGTCCAGGGTCACACAGATACGCAGTATTTT	CASSPVQGHTDTQYF
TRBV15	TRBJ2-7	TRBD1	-	TGTGCCACCAGCAGAGATCCCCGTGGGACAGGGAACTACGAGCAGTACTTC	CATSRDPRGTGNYEQYF
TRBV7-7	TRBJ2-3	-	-	TGTGCCAGCAGCTTTAGCGGAGCCTACACAGATACGCAGTATTTT	CASSFSGAYTDTQYF
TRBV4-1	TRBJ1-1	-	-	TGCGCCAGCAGCCAAGATGGGCGGGAGCTGGGGAACACTGAAGCTTTCTTT	CASSQDGRELGNTEAFF
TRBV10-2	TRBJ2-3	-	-	TGCGCCAGCAGTCCCGACCAAAGACAGGCGGTCTGGGGTCCAGATACGCAGTATTTT	CASSPDQRQAVWGPDTQYF
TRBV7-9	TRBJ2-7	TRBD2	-	TGTGCCAGCAGCTTTGTAAGAGTGGGACTAGACCCCTCCTACGAGCAGTACTTC	CASSFVRVGLDPSYEQYF
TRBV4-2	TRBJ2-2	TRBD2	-	TGTGCCAGCAGCCAAGTGTCTAGCGGGGGGGCCACCGGGGAGCTGTTTTTT	CASSQVSSGGATGELFF
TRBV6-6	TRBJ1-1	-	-	TGTGCCAGCAGTTACCCTCCGGGGGGCACTGAAGCTTTCTTT	CASSYPPGGTEAFF